The 24 T cell receptor beta chains below all came from one sample that was sequenced in a study of tumor and adjacent non-tumor tissue in lung cancer. The library came from three nested PCR rounds adapted from ARM-PCR protocols. TCRdb reprocessed the multiplex PCR reads via MiXCR and lists one record per CDR3 protein. This table holds 68,000 or so distinct CDR3 sequences, just under 60% found once. RNA was extracted from bulk tissue without any cell sorting. The sequenced material came from lung tumor tissue. The origin of the receptors is a man aged 50 or older with non-small cell lung cancer.

The genes are TRBV4-2 and TRBJ1-1; 9 bases line up with TRBD1. Germline assignment: CDR1 LGHNA and CDR2 YNFKEQ. CDR3 length equals 15 residues. V shed 3 bases, J shed 6 bases, and the junction held 8 bases outside the gene matches. CDR3 in amino acids: CASSHTGQGDAEAFF. The DNA of the CDR3 is TGTGCCAGCAGCCATACGGGACAGGGCGACGCTGAAGCTTTCTTT.

In its sample, this clonotype was seen many times. The chain links TRBV6-2 or TRBV6-3 to TRBJ2-7; D may match TRBD1 or TRBD2 (5 bases each). Germline V lookup: CDR1 MNHEY, CDR2 SVGEGT. V dropped 6 bases and J dropped 2 bases, with 17 bases sitting between them. This CDR3 is 15 amino acids long. CDR3: CASSQGTDPTYEQYF. The CDR3 DNA reads TGTGCCAGCAGCCAAGGGACGGACCCCACCTACGAGCAGTACTTC.

As regards this clonotype: One base away lies a much larger clone, so this may be a sequencing read error. The chain couples TRBV20-1 to TRBJ2-3, with 11 bases fitting TRBD2. Trimming took 1 base from V and 5 from J; bases not matched to a gene: 2. CDR3 length: 14 residues. Germline V lookup: CDR1 DFQATT, CDR2 SNEGSKA (reference sequence). The CDR3 is CSARGSGGVDTQYF. As DNA, the CDR3 is TGCAGTGCTAGAGGTAGCGGGGGGGTAGATACGCAGTATTTT.

Concerning this clonotype itself: Just one base apart from a much larger clone, this may be a read error. The V and J genes are TRBV16 and TRBJ2-7; D gene ambiguous. Germline lookup yields CDR1 KGHSY and CDR2 FQNENV. The CDR3 consists of 12 residues. CDR3 coding DNA: TGTGCCAGCAGCCAATCAGGTTACGAGAAGTACTTC. Translation gives CASSQSGYEKYF.

This clonotype came up many times. The chain links TRBV19 to TRBJ2-7; perhaps TRBD1 as D (5 bases). Germline V gene sequence: CDR1 LNHDA, CDR2 SQIVND (reference sequence). V lost 3 bases, J lost 12 bases, and 21 bases lay in between. This CDR3 contains 14 residues. As DNA, the CDR3 is TGTGCCAGTAGTATGCGGCAGGGCGATAGGGATCGGTACTTC. Its translation is CASSMRQGDRDRYF.

For this clonotype: At one boundary the junction diverges from the germline segment, which might be a read error. The rearrangement links TRBV28 to TRBJ2-7; 9 bases align to TRBD1. CDR3 length: 15 residues. Germline CDR1 is MDHEN and CDR2 is SYDVKM. CDR3 sequence (DNA): TGTGCCAGCACCTCCCCCGGGACAGGGAGCTACGAGAAGTACTTC. It translates to CASTSPGTGSYEKYF.

This clonotype turned up a few times. V is TRBV5-1 and J is TRBJ2-5; no definite D call. In germline, CDR1 is SGHRS, CDR2 YFSETQ. The CDR3 loop spans 10 amino acids. Trimming removed 3 bases at V and 6 bases at J, with 3 bases between. The CDR3 sequence is CASSSQTQYF. DNA of the CDR3: TGCGCCAGCAGCTCACAGACCCAGTACTTC.

The chain joins TRBV2 to TRBJ2-3; 9 positions match TRBD2. The ends lost 3 bases at V and 4 bases at J; junction bases unmatched: 8. Germline-derived CDR1 and CDR2 are SNHLY and FYNNEI. This CDR3 contains 16 residues. The CDR3, as DNA: TGTGCCAGCAGTGAGACCAGCGGGGGGATGCCAGATACGCAGTATTTT. It yields the protein CASSETSGGMPDTQYF.

Notes on this clonotype: The junction departs from the called germline gene at one end, perhaps through a read error. This chain links TRBV10-1 with TRBJ2-2; 8 positions match TRBD2. CDR3 length: 16 amino acids. Germline-derived CDR1 and CDR2 are WNHNN and SYGVQD (reference sequence). The CDR3 is CASGDGSGKLAGELFF. The CDR3 region has the DNA TGTGCCAGCGGTGATGGTAGCGGGAAACTGGCCGGGGAGCTGTTTTTT.

A few counts support this clonotype. Just one base apart from a much larger clone, this may be a read error. The chain combines TRBV12-3 or TRBV12-4 with TRBJ2-2, with 7 bases fitting TRBD2. The junction had 6 bases not matched to a gene; V was cut back by 7 bases and J by 4 bases. The CDR3 runs 14 residues. CDR3 sequence reads: CASITSEITGELFF. The CDR3 region has the DNA TGTGCCAGCATTACTAGCGAGATCACCGGGGAGCTGTTTTTT.

In the case of this clonotype: One end of the junction fails to match germline, which may point to a read error. The chain joins TRBV6-2 or TRBV6-3 to TRBJ2-1, with D possibly matching TRBD1 (7 bases). Germline-derived CDR1 and CDR2 are MNHEY and SVGEGT. The CDR3 is made up of 15 amino acids. DNA of the CDR3: TGTGTCAGCAGGGGGGTTCAACGGCGATACGATGAGCAGTTCTTC. This codes for CVSRGVQRRYDEQFF.

Only a few counts were recorded for this clonotype. V usage is TRBV5-1 and J usage is TRBJ1-5; D remains ambiguous. Trimming left V 0 bases short and J 5 bases short, with 9 bases between. The CDR3 sequence is 14 residues long. CDR1 and CDR2 (germline): SGHRS, YFSETQ. The CDR3 region is CASSLGQLYQPQHF. CDR3 bases: TGCGCCAGCAGCTTGGGGCAGCTTTATCAGCCCCAGCATTTT.

Concerning this clonotype itself: The junction and the germline gene differ at one end; a read error may be behind it. The rearrangement links TRBV11-2 to TRBJ2-5; TRBD2 might be the D (6 bases). Germline values: CDR1 SGHAT, CDR2 FQNNGV. This CDR3 is built from 15 residues. The CDR3 DNA follows: TGTGTCAGCAGCTCCACCTGGGGGGTAGCAGTGACCAAGTACTTC. It encodes CVSSSTWGVAVTKYF.

The table lists this clonotype with a count of one. Being one base from a much bigger clone, this may be a read error. The rearrangement uses TRBV6-5 and TRBJ2-3, with TRBD1 matching over 10 bases. Looked up from germline, CDR1 is MNHEY and CDR2 is SVGAGI. The CDR3 has 15 amino acids. The CDR3 region is CASSPGQGVTDTQCF. In DNA, the CDR3 is TGTGCCAGCAGCCCCGGACAGGGGGTAACAGATACGCAGTGTTTT.

This clonotype has at least ten counts. The genes are TRBV4-1 and TRBJ1-2, with D uncertain. The CDR3 consists of 13 residues. V was trimmed by 4 bases and J by 7 bases, leaving 13 bases between them. The germline gives CDR1 MGHRA, CDR2 YSYEKL. The CDR3 nucleotides are TGCGCCAGCAGCCTAGAGGACGGGAGTGGCTACACCTTC. It codes for CASSLEDGSGYTF.

The chain joins TRBV19 to TRBJ2-3; D might be TRBD1 or TRBD2, each matching 5 bases. CDR3 size: 17 residues. V lost 1 base and J 6 bases, leaving 20 bases between the germline ends. Germline V gene lookup returns CDR1 LNHDA and CDR2 SQIVND (reference sequence). CDR3 sequence (DNA): TGTGCCAGTAGTATAGCCGGGACGGACTCCTGGGGCGATACGCAGTATTTT. Translating gives CASSIAGTDSWGDTQYF.

On this clonotype itself: The germline gene is not matched at one end of the junction; a read error may be the cause. This sequence joins TRBV7-9 and TRBJ2-1; no clear D gene. This CDR3 region has 15 residues. The germline V gene has CDR1 SEHNR and CDR2 FQNEAQ (reference sequence). The CDR3 loop reads CASSDGWDDYNEQFF. The DNA for the CDR3 is TGTGCAAGCAGCGATGGGTGGGATGATTACAATGAGCAGTTCTTC.

As regards this clonotype: The conserved phenylalanine or tryptophan normally closing the CDR3 is absent here, so this likely arose from a read error. The DNA is left out, because the CDR3 cannot be placed on it with certainty; the CDR3 is given as TCRdb lists it. J is TRBJ2-7 and V is TRBV10-2; the table names TRBD1, a call not compared with the DNA. The CDR3 region is 14 residues in length, termini included. Germline assignment: CDR1 WSHSY and CDR2 SAAADI. CDR3 region: CASSEGQGFDEQYS.

Worth noting for this clonotype: Here the CDR3 omits its conserved ending phenylalanine or tryptophan, so a read error is the likely source. The gene calls are TRBV11-2 and TRBJ2-4, with 9 bases fitting TRBD1. This CDR3 contains 15 residues. Germline V CDR1 and CDR2: SGHAT, FQNNGV. CDR3 nucleotide sequence: TGTGTCAGCAGCCGGACAGGGGAGGCCCAAAACATTCAGTACCTC. This sequence encodes CVSSRTGEAQNIQYL.

About this clonotype: One base away lies a much larger clone, so this may be a sequencing read error. CDR3 loop: CASSQNRVSPLRF. The CDR3 region has the DNA TGTGCCAGCAGCCAAAACAGGGTATCACCCCTCCGCTTT. This chain uses TRBV14 with TRBJ1-6, with TRBD1 as a possible D gene (6 bases). Germline V gene sequence: CDR1 SGHDN, CDR2 FVKESK. The CDR3 is 13 residues long. The full variable domain, completed using reference TRBV14 and TRBJ1-6, is EAGVTQFPSHSVIEKGQTVTLRCDPISGHDNLYWYRRVMGKEIKFLLHFVKESKQDESGMPNNRFLAERTGGTYSTLKVQPAELEDSGVYFCASSQNRVSPLRFGNGTRLTVT.

A word on this clonotype: A read error is possible here, since a much larger clone lies one base away. The chain has TRBV6-6 and TRBJ1-5, with D uncertain. The CDR3 covers 13 residues. Trimming cost V 7 bases and J 4 bases, with 11 bases left between them. CDR1 and CDR2 (germline): MNHNY, SVGAGI (reference sequence). The chain's CDR3 is CASIKKGNQPQHF. The DNA of the CDR3 is TGTGCCAGCATTAAAAAGGGAAATCAGCCCCAGCATTTT.

The table lists this clonotype with a few counts. This may be a read error, as it is one base from a much larger clone. The rearrangement links TRBV4-2 to TRBJ2-3, with unresolved D. V was clipped by 4 bases and J by 6 bases, with 5 bases between them. The germline gives CDR1 LGHNA, CDR2 YNFKEQ. This CDR3 spans 11 amino acids. The CDR3 spells CASSRLDTQYF. Here the CDR3 DNA reads TGTGCCAGCAGCCGCCTGGATACGCAGTATTTT.

Worth noting for this clonotype: A much bigger clone sits one base away, suggesting this may be a read error. The rearrangement joins TRBV11-2 to TRBJ2-4, with D hard to call. The CDR3 length is 15 residues. The germline V gene has CDR1 SGHAT and CDR2 FQNNGV. Trimming pared 1 base from V and 5 bases from J, leaving 12 bases between. The CDR3 DNA is TGTGCCAGCAGCTTAGGTGGTAGGATCGAAAACATTCAGTACTTC. Translating it yields CASSLGGRIENIQYF.

The chain links TRBV29-1 to TRBJ2-7, with 11 bases lining up with TRBD1. This CDR3 spans 15 amino acids. After removal of 6 bases from V and 2 bases from J, the junction contained 9 bases not matched to a gene. Germline-derived CDR1 and CDR2 are SQVTM and ANQGSEA. Here the CDR3 reads CSVVLGGQGAYEQYF. The CDR3 DNA reads TGCAGCGTCGTATTGGGGGGACAGGGGGCCTACGAGCAGTACTTC.